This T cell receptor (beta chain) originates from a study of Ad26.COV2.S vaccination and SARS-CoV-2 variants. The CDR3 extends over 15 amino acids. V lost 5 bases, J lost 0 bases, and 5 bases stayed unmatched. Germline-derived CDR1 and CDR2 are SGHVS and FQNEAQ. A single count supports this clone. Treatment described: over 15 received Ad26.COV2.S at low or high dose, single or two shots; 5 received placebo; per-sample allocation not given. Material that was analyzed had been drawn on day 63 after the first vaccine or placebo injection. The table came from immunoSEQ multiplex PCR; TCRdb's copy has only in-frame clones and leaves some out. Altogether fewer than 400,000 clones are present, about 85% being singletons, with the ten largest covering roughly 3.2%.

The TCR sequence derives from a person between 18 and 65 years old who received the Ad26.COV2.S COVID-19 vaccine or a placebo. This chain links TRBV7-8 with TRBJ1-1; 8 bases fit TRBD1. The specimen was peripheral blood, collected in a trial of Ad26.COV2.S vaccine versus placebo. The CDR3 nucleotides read TGTGCCAGCAGCGCAGGGGGCAGCTTGAACACTGAAGCTTTCTTT. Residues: CASSAGGSLNTEAFF.